This note documents a single TCR beta chain sequence. These data come from a study of blood T cell repertoires in COVID-19. Germline values: CDR1 SGHTA, CDR2 FQGNSA. With 2 bases removed from V and 0 bases from J, the gap between germline ends came to 7 bases. CDR3 length: 14 amino acids. Some clones are missing from TCRdb's copy, which holds only in-frame ones; the method was immunoSEQ multiplex PCR. The sample has around 56,000 clones, about 89% seen once; the top ten hold approximately 7.6%. The material sequenced was peripheral blood. The sequence was collected from a woman aged 60-75 years with active or convalescent COVID-19. This chain joins TRBV7-2 and TRBJ2-5; possible D gene TRBD2, 5 bases. The CDR3 is CASSLRGYQETQYF. The CDR3 nucleotides are TGTGCCAGCAGCTTACGGGGTTACCAAGAGACCCAGTACTTC.